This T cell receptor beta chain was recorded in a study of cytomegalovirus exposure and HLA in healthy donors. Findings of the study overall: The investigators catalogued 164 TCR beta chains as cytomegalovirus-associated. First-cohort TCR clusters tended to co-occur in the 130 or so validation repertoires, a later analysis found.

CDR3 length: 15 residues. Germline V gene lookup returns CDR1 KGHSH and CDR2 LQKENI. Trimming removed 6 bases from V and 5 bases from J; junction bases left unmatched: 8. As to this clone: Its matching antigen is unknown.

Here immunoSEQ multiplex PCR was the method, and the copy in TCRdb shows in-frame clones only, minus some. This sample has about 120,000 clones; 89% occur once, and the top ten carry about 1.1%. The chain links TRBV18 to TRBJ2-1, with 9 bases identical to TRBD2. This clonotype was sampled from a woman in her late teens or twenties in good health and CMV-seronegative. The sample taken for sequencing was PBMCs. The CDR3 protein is CASSLVASGDNEQFF. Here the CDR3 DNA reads TGTGCCAGCTCTCTGGTGGCTAGCGGGGACAATGAGCAGTTCTTC.